A selection of T cell receptor beta chains follows, all from one sample in a study of CD8 T cells in ankylosing spondylitis. TCRdb ran MiXCR on the 5' RACE reads and lists one entry per CDR3 protein. The data contain roughly 180,000 distinct CDR3 sequences, about 13% of them singletons. Sequenced sample: blood, either unsorted or a sorted T cell fraction (not recorded which). These receptors originate from a male donor with ankylosing spondylitis or in good health (not recorded which). Both conserved end residues are part of each CDR3. D genes are given only for firm matches. Rows may omit the clone size; those that give it use once, few, many or a size class.

j_call clone_size d_call v_call cdr3_nt cdr3_aa
TRBJ2-2 many NA TRBV10-3 TGTGCCATCAGTGCGGGGACCGGGGAGCTGTTTTTT CAISAGTGELFF
TRBJ1-1 NA NA TRBV12-3/TRBV12-4 TGTGCCAGCAGTTTTCAGGGGCCCGCTGAAGCTTTCTTT CASSFQGPAEAFF
TRBJ2-4 NA NA TRBV3-1 TGTGCCAGCAGCCAAGATGGAGGAGTCAAAAACATTCAGTACTTC CASSQDGGVKNIQYF
TRBJ1-2 NA NA TRBV12-3/TRBV12-4 TGTGCCAGCAGTTTTAGGTCGGACGGTCCCGATAACTATGGCTACACCTTC CASSFRSDGPDNYGYTF
TRBJ1-6 few NA TRBV4-1 TGCGCCAGCAGGGGGCCATATAATTCACCCCTCCACTTT CASRGPYNSPLHF
TRBJ1-1 few NA TRBV2 TGTGCCAGCAGTGAGGGAGCTACTGGCGGGGCTTTCTTT CASSEGATGGAFF
TRBJ2-7 NA NA TRBV6-1 TGTGCCAGCAGTGAACAGGGAACCCCAGTCCACGAGCAGTACTTC CASSEQGTPVHEQYF
TRBJ2-1 NA TRBD2 TRBV5-5 TGTGCCAGCAGCTTACCTAGCGGGGGATATGAGCAGTTCTTC CASSLPSGGYEQFF
TRBJ1-3 few NA TRBV12-3/TRBV12-4 TGTGCCAGCAGACCTAAAGGGTTAGGCTCTGGAAACACCATATATTTT CASRPKGLGSGNTIYF
TRBJ2-7 few TRBD1 TRBV24-1 TGTGCCACCAGGGACAGGAGAGGCGAGCAGTACTTC CATRDRRGEQYF
TRBJ2-1 few NA TRBV12-5 TGTGCTAGTGGTTTGGCCCCCGGGGGACTCGACAATGAGCAGTTCTTC CASGLAPGGLDNEQFF
TRBJ1-2 few NA TRBV4-1 TGCGCCAGCGCCGAGAGCGGATCTCCCTACTATGGCTACACCTTC CASAESGSPYYGYTF
TRBJ1-1 medium-sized NA TRBV7-2 TGTGCCAGCAGCTACACAGGGAACACTGAAGCTTTCTTT CASSYTGNTEAFF
TRBJ2-3 few NA TRBV11-2 TGTGCCAGCAGCTTAGGGGGGCCCCCCACAGATACGCAGTATTTT CASSLGGPPTDTQYF
TRBJ2-1 NA TRBD2 TRBV5-1 TGCGCCAGCAGCCCGGGACTAGCGGGAGACGGCTACAATGAGCAGTTCTTC CASSPGLAGDGYNEQFF
TRBJ2-3 NA TRBD2 TRBV4-2 TGTGCCAGCAGCCAAGATGGGCTAGCGGGAGCCACAGATACGCAGTATTTT CASSQDGLAGATDTQYF
TRBJ1-2 few NA TRBV3-1 TGTGCCAGCAGCCAAGGTGTCAGAACAGAAGCTAACTATGGCTACACCTTC CASSQGVRTEANYGYTF
TRBJ1-4 NA NA TRBV4-1 TGCGCCAGCAGCCACCCGGACGAAGCCAGTGAAAAACTGTTTTTT CASSHPDEASEKLFF
TRBJ2-3 NA NA TRBV7-9 TGTGCCAGCAGCCCCAAGATTCAGTGGGCAGATACGCAGTATTTT CASSPKIQWADTQYF
TRBJ2-7 few TRBD2 TRBV2 TGTGCCAGCAGTGGAACCGGGACTAGCGGCTACGAGCAGTACTTC CASSGTGTSGYEQYF
TRBJ1-1 NA TRBD1 TRBV30 TGTGCCTGGAGTGGGACAGGCTTAAACACTGAAGCTTTCTTT CAWSGTGLNTEAFF
TRBJ2-2 many NA TRBV2 TGTGCCAGCAGCGGGACTCCCACCGGGGAGCTGTTTTTT CASSGTPTGELFF
TRBJ2-5 NA NA TRBV4-2 TGTGCCAGCAGCCCCCACCGGGACTCCCCGGGGCAAGAGACCCAGTACTTC CASSPHRDSPGQETQYF
TRBJ2-7 many NA TRBV14 TGTGCCAGCAGCCAAGACAACCCTTCCTACGAGCAGTACTTC CASSQDNPSYEQYF
TRBJ2-1 many TRBD2 TRBV3-1 TGTGCCAGCAGCCAGATAGCGGGGGGGCTTGGTCCCATAAATGAGCAGTTCTTC CASSQIAGGLGPINEQFF
TRBJ2-7 many TRBD1 TRBV12-3/TRBV12-4 TGTGCCAGTACTCGGGACAGTATCTACGAGCAGTACTTC CASTRDSIYEQYF
TRBJ1-2 many NA TRBV7-2 TGTGCCAGCAGCTGGGACGGAGTGAACTATGGCTACACCTTC CASSWDGVNYGYTF
TRBJ2-7 NA NA TRBV30 TGTGCCACCCTCGGGGGTCGGTACGAGCAGTACTTC CATLGGRYEQYF
TRBJ2-1 few TRBD2 TRBV20-1 TGCAGTGCTCAACTAGCGGGGGGTCGTTTGGAGCAGTTCTTC CSAQLAGGRLEQFF
TRBJ1-1 few NA TRBV20-1 TGCAGTGCTTCACTCGACATTTCCACTGAAGCTTTCTTT CSASLDISTEAFF
TRBJ2-3 few TRBD2 TRBV2 TGTGCCAGCAGTGAAGCGGCTAGCGGTAGCACAGATACGCAGTATTTT CASSEAASGSTDTQYF
TRBJ2-3 few NA TRBV14 TGTGCCAGCAGCCAAGGCCTGACAGAAGAGACGCAGTATTTT CASSQGLTEETQYF
TRBJ1-2 NA TRBD1 TRBV7-9 TGTGTCAGCAGCTCCCCTGGACAGGGGAGAAATGGCTACACCTTC CVSSSPGQGRNGYTF
TRBJ2-1 NA NA TRBV20-1 TGCAGTGCCCCCGCCGCGCAGGGGGGGGATGAGCAGTTCTTC CSAPAAQGGDEQFF
TRBJ2-7 NA NA TRBV5-1 TGCGCCAGCAGCTTGGGGCAGGGGATGGTTTCCTACGAGCAGTACTTC CASSLGQGMVSYEQYF
TRBJ1-2 NA NA TRBV11-2 TGTGCCAGCAGCAGCCGGGACGTTTATAACTATGGCTACACCTTC CASSSRDVYNYGYTF
TRBJ2-3 NA NA TRBV2 TGTGCCAGCAGTGGGGTCGGCAGGGGAGAAACAGATACGCAGTATTTT CASSGVGRGETDTQYF
TRBJ2-7 NA NA TRBV3-1 TGTGCCAGCAGCCAAGAGTGGCGGCACTTAGCCTACGAGCAGTACTTC CASSQEWRHLAYEQYF
TRBJ1-2 NA NA TRBV2 TGTGCCACCCTAAAGTCATTTAACTATGGCTACACCTTC CATLKSFNYGYTF
TRBJ1-1 few TRBD1 TRBV27 TGTGCCAGCAGTTTGGGACAGTACACTGAAGCTTTCTTT CASSLGQYTEAFF
TRBJ2-1 NA NA TRBV11-2 TGTGCCAGCAGCTCGAATGCCCGGGACAATGAGCAGTTCTTC CASSSNARDNEQFF